This TCR beta chain is drawn from a study of T cell clonality in common variable immunodeficiency. Study-level results: T cell subpopulation sequencing would be needed to explain CVID clonality.

In the case of this clone: Its antigen is unknown. The DNA ends 3 residues before the CDR3 does, and the rest of the CDR3 is filled in from the germline J gene.

Unmatched junction bases numbered 11, after V lost 5 bases and J lost 4 bases. The CDR3 consists of 15 residues. CDR1 is SGHVS and CDR2 is FQNEAQ in the germline V gene. Libraries were prepared by immunoSEQ multiplex PCR; TCRdb keeps only in-frame clonotypes and omits some of them. Recorded here are around 45,000 clones, none singletons. The clonotype was recovered from a person between 18 and 75 years old in good health. The sequenced sample consisted of peripheral blood mononuclear cells. V usage is TRBV7-8 and J usage is TRBJ2-7; TRBD2 matches at 7 bases. Partial CDR3 DNA: TGTGCCAGCAGCGCCGCGGTGGGCGGGAGTTACGAG. Translating gives CASSAAVGGSYE. The whole CDR3 protein reads CASSAAVGGSYEQYF.